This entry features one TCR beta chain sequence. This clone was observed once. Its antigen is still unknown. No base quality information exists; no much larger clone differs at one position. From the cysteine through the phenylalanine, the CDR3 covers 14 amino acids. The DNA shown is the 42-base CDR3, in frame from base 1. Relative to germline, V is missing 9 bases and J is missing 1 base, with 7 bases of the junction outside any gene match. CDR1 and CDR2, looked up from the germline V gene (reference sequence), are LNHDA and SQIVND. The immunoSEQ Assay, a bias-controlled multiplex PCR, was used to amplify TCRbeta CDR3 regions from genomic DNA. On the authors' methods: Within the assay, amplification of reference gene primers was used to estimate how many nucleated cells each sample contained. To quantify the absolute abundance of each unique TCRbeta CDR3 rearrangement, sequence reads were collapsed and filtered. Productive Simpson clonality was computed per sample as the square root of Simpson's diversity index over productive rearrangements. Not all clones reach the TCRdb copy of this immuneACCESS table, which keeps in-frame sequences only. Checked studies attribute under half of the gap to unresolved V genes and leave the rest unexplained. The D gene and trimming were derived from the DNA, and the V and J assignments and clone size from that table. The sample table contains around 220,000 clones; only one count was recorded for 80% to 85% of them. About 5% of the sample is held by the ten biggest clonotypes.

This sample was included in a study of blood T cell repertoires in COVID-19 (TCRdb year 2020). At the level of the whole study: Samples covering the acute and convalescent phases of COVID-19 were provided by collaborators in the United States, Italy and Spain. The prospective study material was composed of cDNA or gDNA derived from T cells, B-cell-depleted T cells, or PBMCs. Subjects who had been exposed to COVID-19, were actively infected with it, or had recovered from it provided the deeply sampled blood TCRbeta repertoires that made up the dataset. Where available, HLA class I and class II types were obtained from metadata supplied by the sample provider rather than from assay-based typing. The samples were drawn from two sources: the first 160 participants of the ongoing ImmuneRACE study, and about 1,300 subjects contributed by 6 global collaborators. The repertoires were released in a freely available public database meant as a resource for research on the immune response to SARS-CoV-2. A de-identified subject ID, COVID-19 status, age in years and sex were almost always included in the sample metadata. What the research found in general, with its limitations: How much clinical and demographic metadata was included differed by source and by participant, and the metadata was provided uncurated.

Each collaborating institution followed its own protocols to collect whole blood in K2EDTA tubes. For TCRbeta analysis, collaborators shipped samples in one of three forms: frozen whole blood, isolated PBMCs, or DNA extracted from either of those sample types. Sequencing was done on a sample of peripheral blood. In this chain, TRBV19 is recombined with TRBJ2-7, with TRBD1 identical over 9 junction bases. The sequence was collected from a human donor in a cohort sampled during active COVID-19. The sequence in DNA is TGTGCCAGGAGGAGGGACAGGGTGTCCTACGAGCAGTACTTC. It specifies CARRRDRVSYEQYF.